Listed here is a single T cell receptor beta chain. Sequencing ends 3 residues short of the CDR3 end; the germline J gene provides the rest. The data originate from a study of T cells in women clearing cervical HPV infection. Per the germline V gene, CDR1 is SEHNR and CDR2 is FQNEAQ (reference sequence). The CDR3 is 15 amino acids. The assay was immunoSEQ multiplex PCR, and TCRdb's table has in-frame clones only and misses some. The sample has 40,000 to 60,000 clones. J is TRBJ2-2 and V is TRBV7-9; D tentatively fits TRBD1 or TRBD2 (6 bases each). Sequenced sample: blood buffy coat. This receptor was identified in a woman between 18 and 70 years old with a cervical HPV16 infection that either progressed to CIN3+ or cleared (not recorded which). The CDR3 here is CASSLDLQGREKLFF. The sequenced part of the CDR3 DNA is TGTGCCAGCAGCTTAGATCTGCAGGGGCGGGAAAAG.